This entry lists 14 T cell receptor beta chains sequenced from one sample in a study of CD8+CD57+ T cells in acquired aplastic anemia. The sequenced patients had an expansion of CD8+CD57+ cells seen by flow cytometry. Template material for TCR beta VDJ and CDR3 profiling consisted of genomic DNA. In TCRdb, the reads were re-called with MiXCR into one record per CDR3 protein. The table records 200,000 or so distinct CDR3 sequences, approximately 51% of them present only once. The sequenced sample consisted of sorted CD4+, CD8+, or CD8+CD57+ T cells (not recorded which) from PBMCs. The receptors stem from a human donor with aplastic anemia.

Many counts were recorded for this clonotype. CDR3 sequence (DNA): TGTGCCACCAGCAGGGCGCGAGGCACGTGGAATGAAAAACTGTTTTTT. It yields the protein CATSRARGTWNEKLFF. The chain couples TRBV15 to TRBJ1-4; the D is unclear. Between the trimmed V and J ends, which lost 3 bases and 5 bases, there was a span of 16 bases. Germline CDR1 LNHNV, CDR2 YYDKDF (reference sequence). The CDR3 sequence is 16 residues long.

The chain joins TRBV2 to TRBJ1-2; 10 bases match TRBD1. V was pared by 8 bases and J by 6 bases, with 6 bases of the junction left unmatched. Germline values: CDR1 SNHLY, CDR2 FYNNEI. This CDR3 spans 13 amino acids. The CDR3 DNA reads as TGTGCCAGCGGGAGGACAGGGGGAAATGGCTACACCTTC. Residues: CASGRTGGNGYTF. The full variable domain, in which reference TRBV2 and TRBJ1-2 provide the parts outside the CDR3, is EPEVTQTPSHQVTQMGQEVILRCVPISNHLYFYWYRQILGQKVEFLVSFYNNEISEKSEIFDDQFSVERPDGSNFTLKIRSTKLEDSAMYFCASGRTGGNGYTFGSGTRLTVV.

Of note for this clonotype: This clone may be a read error of a much larger clone one base away. The chain recombines TRBV5-1 with TRBJ2-7; D is perhaps TRBD1 (5 bases). V lost 3 bases, J lost 7 bases, and 17 bases lay in between. CDR1 is SGHRS, CDR2 YFSETQ, per germline. CDR3 length: 14 residues. The CDR3 DNA reads TGCGCCAGCAGCTCCCCCGACAGTTACAATGAGCAGTACTTC. This gives the protein CASSSPDSYNEQYF.

The V call is TRBV9, the J call TRBJ1-4; perhaps TRBD1 as D (6 bases). The germline V gene has CDR1 SGDLS and CDR2 YYNGEE. Trimming stripped 3 bases from V and 5 bases from J, with 14 bases between. The CDR3 totals 15 residues. The CDR3 loop reads CASSAPRDRNEKLFF. The DNA of the CDR3 is TGTGCCAGCAGCGCCCCCCGAGACAGGAATGAAAAACTGTTTTTT.

The chain links TRBV6-2 or TRBV6-3 to TRBJ1-1; TRBD1 might be the D (6 bases). V lost 8 bases and J lost 4, with 14 bases in between. Germline V gives CDR1 MNHEY, CDR2 SVGEGT. This CDR3 has 13 amino acids. CDR3: CASERGGRTEAFF. The DNA for the CDR3 is TGTGCCAGCGAGCGGGGGGGGCGCACTGAAGCTTTCTTT.

This clonotype was detected ten times or more. This CDR3 reads CASSPGDREYGYTF. The CDR3 region has the DNA TGCGCCAGCAGCCCTGGGGACAGGGAGTATGGCTACACCTTC. The rearrangement joins TRBV4-1 to TRBJ1-2; TRBD1 agrees at 9 bases. Germline CDR1 is MGHRA and CDR2 is YSYEKL. The CDR3 sequence is 14 residues long. V gave up 4 bases and J gave up 5 bases; unmatched junction bases: 5.

This clonotype was counted only a few times. This chain uses TRBV18 with TRBJ1-2, with a possible D match to TRBD1 (6 bases). The CDR3 has 16 amino acids. The V gene lost 5 bases and the J gene lost 0 bases, with 16 bases spanning the gap. The V gene's germline CDR1 is KGHSH and CDR2 LQKENI. Written as DNA, the CDR3 is TGTGCCAGCTCAGCGAGGCAGGGGAATACTAACTATGGCTACACCTTC. Translated, it gives CASSARQGNTNYGYTF. The full variable domain, with the rest looked up from reference TRBV18 and TRBJ1-2, is NAGVMQNPRHLVRRRGQEARLRCSPMKGHSHVYWYRQLPEEGLKFMVYLQKENIIDESGMPKERFSAEFPKEGPSILRIQQVVRGDSAAYFCASSARQGNTNYGYTFGSGTRLTVV.

This clonotype has more than one count but fewer than ten. This chain links TRBV9 with TRBJ2-3; the D gene could be TRBD1 or TRBD2 (6 bases each). V was cut by 7 bases and J by 4 bases, with 22 bases left in between. In germline, CDR1 is SGDLS, CDR2 YYNGEE. The CDR3 is 16 residues long. The DNA of the CDR3 is TGTGCCAGCTCACCCCAACAGGGAGGAAGCGCAGATACGCAGTATTTT. Its translation: CASSPQQGGSADTQYF. Together with reference TRBV9 and TRBJ2-3, the CDR3 gives the full variable domain: DSGVTQTPKHLITATGQRVTLRCSPRSGDLSVYWYQQSLDQGLQFLIQYYNGEERAKGNILERFSAQQFPDLHSELNLSSLELGDSALYFCASSPQQGGSADTQYFGPGTRLTVL.

This clonotype was detected ten times or more. This chain joins TRBV19 and TRBJ1-1; D call uncertain. Germline lookup yields CDR1 LNHDA and CDR2 SQIVND (reference sequence). The CDR3 covers 16 residues. V gave up 7 bases and J gave up 0 bases, with 18 bases separating them. The CDR3 loop is CASKEKKLFLNTEAFF. CDR3 sequence (DNA): TGTGCCAGTAAGGAAAAGAAGCTCTTTCTGAACACTGAAGCTTTCTTT.

The chain links TRBV28 to TRBJ1-2, with no clear D. This CDR3 has 16 residues. CDR1 and CDR2 (germline): MDHEN, SYDVKM. V was cut by 3 bases and J by 2 bases, with 16 bases left in between. The CDR3 region has the DNA TGTGCCAGCAGTTTCTCGACCCTCCGATTGAACTATGGCTACACCTTC. It encodes CASSFSTLRLNYGYTF.

This clonotype was detected many times. The chain couples TRBV5-1 to TRBJ1-1; the D is unclear. CDR3 length: 12 amino acids. The V gene lost 7 bases and the J gene lost 7 bases, with 14 bases spanning the gap. Germline V lookup: CDR1 SGHRS, CDR2 YFSETQ. CDR3 region: CASLGDRGEAFF. The CDR3 DNA reads TGCGCCAGCCTCGGGGATCGAGGTGAAGCTTTCTTT. Combining the CDR3 with reference TRBV5-1 and TRBJ1-1 gives the whole variable domain KAGVTQTPRYLIKTRGQQVTLSCSPISGHRSVSWYQQTPGQGLQFLFEYFSETQRNKGNFPGRFSGRQFSNSRSEMNVSTLELGDSALYLCASLGDRGEAFFGQGTRLTVV.

Ten or more counts support this clonotype. The genes are TRBV3-1 and TRBJ2-2; D is possibly TRBD2 (6 bases). Between the trimmed V and J ends, which lost 2 bases and 6 bases, there was a span of 16 bases. The CDR3 length is 16 residues. Looked up from germline, CDR1 is LGHDT and CDR2 is YNNKEL (reference sequence). The CDR3: CASSQFSPGGAGELFF. CDR3 in DNA: TGTGCCAGCAGCCAATTTAGTCCCGGGGGTGCCGGGGAGCTGTTTTTT.

This clonotype was recorded at least ten times. The V call is TRBV5-1, the J call TRBJ1-5; 10 bases fit TRBD1. V shed 4 bases, J shed 2 bases, and the junction held 6 bases outside the gene matches. Germline lookup yields CDR1 SGHRS and CDR2 YFSETQ. This CDR3 region has 16 residues. The CDR3 spells CASSQAGTGGNQPQHF. CDR3 DNA sequence: TGCGCCAGCAGCCAAGCAGGGACAGGGGGCAATCAGCCCCAGCATTTT.

This clonotype was seen at least ten times. The gene calls are TRBV12-3 or TRBV12-4 and TRBJ1-2; D gene ambiguous. The CDR3 has 12 residues. V gave up 3 bases and J gave up 6 bases, with 8 bases separating them. CDR3 protein: CASSFTRDGYTF. The DNA of the CDR3 is TGTGCCAGCAGTTTTACGAGGGATGGCTACACCTTC.